A single sample gave rise to the 7 T cell receptor beta chains below, sequenced in a study of T cell responses to AZD1222 COVID-19 vaccine. This table comes from immunoSEQ multiplex PCR, and its TCRdb copy is limited to in-frame clones, with some not included. Here the sample spans more than 100,000 clones, roughly 87% being singletons. The specimen was peripheral blood, collected on day 0 of AZD1222 vaccination. The receptors here all came from an adult in good health.

The chain recombines TRBV28 with TRBJ1-3; D may be TRBD1 (5 bases). Trimming took 5 bases from V and 2 from J, leaving 7 bases between them. The CDR3 spans 13 residues. Germline V lookup: CDR1 MDHEN, CDR2 SYDVKM. This chain's CDR3 is CASSQGTGNTIYF. The CDR3 DNA reads as TGTGCCAGCAGTCAGGGTACTGGAAACACCATATATTTT.

The chain has TRBV6-6 and TRBJ2-5; TRBD2 agrees at 7 bases. CDR3 size: 16 residues. Looked up from germline, CDR1 is MNHNY and CDR2 is SVGAGI (reference sequence). The V segment lost 4 bases and the J segment 4 bases; nucleotides outside the gene matches: 12. The CDR3 reads CASSSVAGASLETQYF. As DNA, the CDR3 is TGTGCCAGCAGTTCGGTCGCGGGAGCCTCTCTAGAGACCCAGTACTTC.

This clone has only a few counts. V usage is TRBV7-2 and J usage is TRBJ2-7, with 10 bases aligning to TRBD2. V lost 0 bases, J lost 0 bases, and 2 bases stayed unmatched. CDR3 length: 16 amino acids. CDR1 and CDR2 from the germline V gene are SGHTA and FQGNSA. This CDR3 reads CASSLAGLAVSYEQYF. In nucleotides, the CDR3 is TGTGCCAGCAGCTTAGCCGGACTAGCGGTCTCCTACGAGCAGTACTTC.

This sequence joins TRBV5-6 and TRBJ2-7; D remains unclear. V was pared by 2 bases and J by 2 bases, with 5 bases between. CDR3 length equals 12 residues. Germline V gene data show CDR1 as SGHDT and CDR2 as YYEEEE. The CDR3 bases are TGTGCCAGCAGCTTCACTGCCTACGAGCAGTACTTC. Protein: CASSFTAYEQYF.

The chain uses TRBV3-1 (or the pseudogene TRBV3-2) and TRBJ2-3; tentatively, D is TRBD2 (7 bases). V was pared by 4 bases and J by 7 bases, with 21 bases between. The CDR3 length is 16 residues. From germline, CDR1 is LGHDT and CDR2 YNNKEL (reference sequence). The CDR3 spells CASSPRGGQKGNTQYF. CDR3 bases: TGTGCCAGCAGCCCCCGCGGGGGACAAAAGGGAAATACGCAGTATTTT.

The chain carries TRBV5-1 and TRBJ1-1, with D tentatively TRBD1 (5 bases). Per the germline V gene, CDR1 is SGHRS and CDR2 is YFSETQ. With 4 bases removed from V and 6 bases from J, the gap between germline ends came to 16 bases. The CDR3 spans 14 residues. The CDR3, as DNA: TGCGCCAGCAGCCAGGTGGGGCCGGATGCTGAAGCTTTCTTT. The encoded protein is CASSQVGPDAEAFF. Full variable domain (missing parts from reference TRBV5-1 and TRBJ1-1): KAGVTQTPRYLIKTRGQQVTLSCSPISGHRSVSWYQQTPGQGLQFLFEYFSETQRNKGNFPGRFSGRQFSNSRSEMNVSTLELGDSALYLCASSQVGPDAEAFFGQGTRLTVV.

The V and J genes are TRBV2 and TRBJ2-5; the D gene could be TRBD1 or TRBD2 (5 bases each). This CDR3 spans 16 amino acids. V lost 8 bases and J 4 bases, leaving 23 bases between the germline ends. Germline V lookup: CDR1 SNHLY, CDR2 FYNNEI. This CDR3 reads CASFLSPGRLVETQYF. As DNA, the CDR3 is TGTGCCAGCTTCCTAAGTCCGGGGCGACTTGTAGAGACCCAGTACTTC.